The 3 T cell receptor beta chains presented below share a single source sample, sequenced in a study of Tregs in tolerant kidney transplant recipients (dated by TCRdb to the late 2010s). The library was produced with the immunoSEQ multiplex PCR assay. TCRdb took this table from immuneACCESS and kept in-frame rearrangements with V and J called. Such tables lack part of the clones; where checked against another copy, unresolved V genes explain under half of the gap, and the rest is unexplained. This sample's table carries about 30,000 clones. The top ten hold approximately 15% of the sample. The time point label of this sample denotes: blood sample drawn before combined kidney and bone marrow transplant. Sample: CD8+ T cells from blood, taken before the transplant. All receptors come from a human donor who received a combined kidney and bone marrow transplant.

Of note for this clone: The sequenced fragment ends 3 residues before the CDR3 boundary, so the rest is inferred from the germline J gene. The chain joins TRBV2 to TRBJ2-5; TRBD2 matches 13 bases. J gave up 5 bases and V 2 bases, and 11 bases lay outside the gene matches. The CDR3 length is 18 residues. Germline V gives CDR1 SNHLY, CDR2 FYNNEI. CDR3 residues: CASSEWGLAGSGEETQYF. The DNA read from the CDR3 is TGTGCCAGCAGTGAATGGGGACTAGCGGGATCGGGGGAGGAGACC.

A note on this clone: The read ends 3 residues shy of where the CDR3 ends; the end is completed using the germline J gene. J is TRBJ2-1 and V is TRBV20-1, with TRBD2 matching over 16 bases. This CDR3 has 18 residues. V lost 6 bases and J lost 3; bases outside the gene matches: 11. Germline lookup yields CDR1 DFQATT and CDR2 SNEGSKA (reference sequence). The CDR3 DNA, read in part, is TGCAGTGCCCCCTTGGGACTAGCGGGAGGGTATCTCTACAATGAG. Amino acids: CSAPLGLAGGYLYNE. The entire CDR3 is CSAPLGLAGGYLYNEQFF.

About this clone itself: The read halts 3 residues ahead of the CDR3 end, with the missing end drawn from the germline J gene. The chain couples TRBV6-2 or TRBV6-3 to TRBJ2-1; no definite D call. Between the trimmed V and J ends, which lost 6 bases and 1 base, there was a span of 7 bases. This CDR3 contains 13 residues. From germline, CDR1 is MNHEY and CDR2 SVGEGT. The CDR3 loop reads CASSQTSYNEQFF. The sequenced part of the CDR3 DNA is TGTGCCAGCAGCCAGACATCCTACAATGAG.